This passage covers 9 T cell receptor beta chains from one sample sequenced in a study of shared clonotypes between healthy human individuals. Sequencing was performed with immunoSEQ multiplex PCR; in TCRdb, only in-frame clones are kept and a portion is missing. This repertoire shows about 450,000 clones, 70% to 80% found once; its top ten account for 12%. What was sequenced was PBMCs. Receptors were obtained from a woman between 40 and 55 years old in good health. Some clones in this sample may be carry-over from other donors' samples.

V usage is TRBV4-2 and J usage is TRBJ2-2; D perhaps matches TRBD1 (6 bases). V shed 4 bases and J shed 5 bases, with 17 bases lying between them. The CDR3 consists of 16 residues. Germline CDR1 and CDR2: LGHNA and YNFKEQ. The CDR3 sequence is CASSLESGALTGELFF. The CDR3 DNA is TGTGCCAGCAGCCTGGAATCAGGGGCGCTTACCGGGGAGCTGTTTTTT.

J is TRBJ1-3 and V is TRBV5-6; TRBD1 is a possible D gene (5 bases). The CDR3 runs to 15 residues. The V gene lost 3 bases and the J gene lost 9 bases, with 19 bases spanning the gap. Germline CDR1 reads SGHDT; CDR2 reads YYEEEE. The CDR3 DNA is TGTGCCAGCAGCTCGAAATCGGGGCCGCCTTCCACCATATATTTT. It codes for CASSSKSGPPSTIYF.

The CDR3 nucleotides read TGTGCCAGCAGTTACGCTACAGGGTTCTACGAGCAGTACTTC. It codes for CASSYATGFYEQYF. J is TRBJ2-7 and V is TRBV6-5; perhaps TRBD1 as D (6 bases). The CDR3 spans 14 residues. Trimming shortened V by 2 bases and J by 3 bases, and 11 bases separated the two germline ends. CDR1 MNHEY and CDR2 SVGAGI come from the germline V gene.

The CDR3 DNA reads TGTGCCAGCAGCCTCAGCCCCTACAATGAGCAGTTCTTC. It is translated as CASSLSPYNEQFF. The rearrangement joins TRBV7-8 to TRBJ2-1; the D is unclear. The CDR3 spans 13 residues. Per the germline V gene, CDR1 is SGHVS and CDR2 is FQNEAQ. V lost 5 bases and J 2 bases, leaving 7 bases between the germline ends.

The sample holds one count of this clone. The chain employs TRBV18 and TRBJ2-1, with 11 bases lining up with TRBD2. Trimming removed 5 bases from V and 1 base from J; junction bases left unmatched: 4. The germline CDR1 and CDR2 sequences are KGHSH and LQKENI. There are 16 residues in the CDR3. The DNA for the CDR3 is TGTGCCAGCTCAGACCCTAGCGGGAGGTCCTACAATGAGCAGTTCTTC. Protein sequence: CASSDPSGRSYNEQFF.

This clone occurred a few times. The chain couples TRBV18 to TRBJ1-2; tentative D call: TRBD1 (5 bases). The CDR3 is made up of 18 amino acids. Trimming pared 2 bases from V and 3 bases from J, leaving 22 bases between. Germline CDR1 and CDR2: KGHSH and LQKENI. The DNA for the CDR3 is TGTGCCAGCTCACCATGGCCCCCCAGCGGGGGGGGAGACTATGGCTACACCTTC. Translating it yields CASSPWPPSGGGDYGYTF.

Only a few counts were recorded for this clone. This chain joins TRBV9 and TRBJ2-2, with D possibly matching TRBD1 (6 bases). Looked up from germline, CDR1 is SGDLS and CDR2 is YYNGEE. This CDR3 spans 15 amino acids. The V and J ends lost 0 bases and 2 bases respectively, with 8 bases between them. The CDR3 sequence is CASSVAGHNTGELFF. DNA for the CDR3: TGTGCCAGCAGCGTAGCGGGACACAACACCGGGGAGCTGTTTTTT.

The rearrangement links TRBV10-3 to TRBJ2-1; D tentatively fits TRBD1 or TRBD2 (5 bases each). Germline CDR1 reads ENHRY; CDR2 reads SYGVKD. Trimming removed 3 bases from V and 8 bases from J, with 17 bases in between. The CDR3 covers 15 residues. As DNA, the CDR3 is TGTGCCATCAGTGACGGGGCGGCCGGAGCCGATGAGCAGTTCTTC. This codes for CAISDGAAGADEQFF.

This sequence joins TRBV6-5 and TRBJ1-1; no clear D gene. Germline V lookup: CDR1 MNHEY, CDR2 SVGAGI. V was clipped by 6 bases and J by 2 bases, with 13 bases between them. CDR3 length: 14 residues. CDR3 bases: TGTGCCAGCAGCCCAACTTGGGGTAACACTGAAGCTTTCTTT. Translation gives CASSPTWGNTEAFF.